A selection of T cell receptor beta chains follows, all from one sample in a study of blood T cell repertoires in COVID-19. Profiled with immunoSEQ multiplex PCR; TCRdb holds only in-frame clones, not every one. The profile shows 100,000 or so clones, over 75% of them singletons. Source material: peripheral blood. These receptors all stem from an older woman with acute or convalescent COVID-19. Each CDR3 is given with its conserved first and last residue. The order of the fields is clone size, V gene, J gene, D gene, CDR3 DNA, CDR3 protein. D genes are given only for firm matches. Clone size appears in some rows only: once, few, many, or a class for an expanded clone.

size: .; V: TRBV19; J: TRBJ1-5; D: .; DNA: TGTGCCAGTAGCATGGGAGGGACGGCTAGCAATCAGCCCCAGCATTTT; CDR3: CASSMGGTASNQPQHF
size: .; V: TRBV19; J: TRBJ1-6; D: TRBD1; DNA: TGTGCCAGTAGTATAGCGGCCAGGGGGAATTCACCCCTCCACTTT; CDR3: CASSIAARGNSPLHF
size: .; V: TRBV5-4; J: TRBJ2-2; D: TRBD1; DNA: TGTGCCAGCAGCTCCGAACTCACAGGGGTCGGGGAGCTGTTTTTT; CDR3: CASSSELTGVGELFF
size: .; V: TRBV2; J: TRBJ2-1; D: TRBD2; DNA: TGTGCCAGCAGTGAGGGGGGACTAGCGGCCCGCTTAGCTGATGAGCAGTTCTTC; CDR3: CASSEGGLAARLADEQFF
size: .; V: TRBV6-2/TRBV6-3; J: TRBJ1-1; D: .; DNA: TGTGCCAGCAGTTACGGGGGGGCGCCGGACACTGAAGCTTTCTTT; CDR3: CASSYGGAPDTEAFF
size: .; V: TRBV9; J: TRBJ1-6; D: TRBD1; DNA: TGTGCCAGCAGCGTAGGGGACAGGCGGGGTTATAATTCACCCCTCCACTTT; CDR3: CASSVGDRRGYNSPLHF
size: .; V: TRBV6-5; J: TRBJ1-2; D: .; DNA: TGTGCCAGCAGTATGGACAGCAACTATGGCTACACCTTC; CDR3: CASSMDSNYGYTF
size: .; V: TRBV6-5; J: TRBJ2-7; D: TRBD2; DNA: TGTGCCAGCAGGCCGACTAGCATCCCCTACGAGCAGTACTTC; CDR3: CASRPTSIPYEQYF
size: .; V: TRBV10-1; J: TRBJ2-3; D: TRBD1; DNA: TGCGCCAGCAGTGAGCCGGGACAGGGGACAGATACGCAGTATTTT; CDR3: CASSEPGQGTDTQYF
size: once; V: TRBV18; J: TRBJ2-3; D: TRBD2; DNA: TGTGCCAGCTCACCAAACAGCGGGAGGGCCTCCACAGATACGCAGTATTTT; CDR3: CASSPNSGRASTDTQYF
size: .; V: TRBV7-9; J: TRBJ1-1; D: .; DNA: TGTGCCAGCAGCTCCACCGGGGGACGTGAAGCTTTCTTT; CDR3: CASSSTGGREAFF
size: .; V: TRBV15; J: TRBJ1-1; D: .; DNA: TGTGCCACCAGCAGAGATAAATACACAGCTTTCTTT; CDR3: CATSRDKYTAFF
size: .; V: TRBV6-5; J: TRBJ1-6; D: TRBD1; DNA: TGTGCCAGCAGTTCTGGGACAGACATTAATTCACCCCTCCACTTT; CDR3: CASSSGTDINSPLHF
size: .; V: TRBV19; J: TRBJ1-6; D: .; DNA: TGTGCCAGTAGTATAGATGGTACGGAGAATAATTCACCCCTCCACTTT; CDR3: CASSIDGTENNSPLHF
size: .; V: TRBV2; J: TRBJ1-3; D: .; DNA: TGTGCCAGCAGTGATGGGACGGGAGCCTCTGGAAACACCATATATTTT; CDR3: CASSDGTGASGNTIYF
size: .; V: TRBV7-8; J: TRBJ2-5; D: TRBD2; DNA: TGTGCCAGCAGCTTAAGGGAGGGCAGATCAGAGACCCAGTACTTC; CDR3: CASSLREGRSETQYF
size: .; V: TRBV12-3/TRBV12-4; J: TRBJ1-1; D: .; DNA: TGTGCCAGCAGTCCTACCCACTCTGCTGAAGCTTTCTTT; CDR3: CASSPTHSAEAFF
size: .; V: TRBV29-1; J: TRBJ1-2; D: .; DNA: TGCAGCGTTGAGGGGGGTCGGGGCGGCTATGGCTACACCTTC; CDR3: CSVEGGRGGYGYTF
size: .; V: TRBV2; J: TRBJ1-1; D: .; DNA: TGTGCCAGCAGTGAAAGGCGGGGGTTTGGGGCTTTCTTT; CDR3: CASSERRGFGAFF
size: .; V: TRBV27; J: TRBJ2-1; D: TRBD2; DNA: TGTGCCAGCAGGTTCTTATACGGTAGCGGGAGGGTTGCCAATGAGCAGTTCTTC; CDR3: CASRFLYGSGRVANEQFF
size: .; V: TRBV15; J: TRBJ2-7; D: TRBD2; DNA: TGTGCCACCAGCAAGGCCCTAGCGGGGGTCTACGAGCAGTACTTC; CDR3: CATSKALAGVYEQYF
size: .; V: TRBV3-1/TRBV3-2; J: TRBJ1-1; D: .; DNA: TGTGCCAGCAGCCAGCCCGGGAAGAACACTGAAGCTTTCTTT; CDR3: CASSQPGKNTEAFF
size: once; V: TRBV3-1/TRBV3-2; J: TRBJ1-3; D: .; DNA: TGTGCCAGCAGCCAAGTGATGGGCCGCTCTGGAAACACCATATATTTT; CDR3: CASSQVMGRSGNTIYF
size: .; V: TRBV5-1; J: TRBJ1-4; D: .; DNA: TGCGCCAGCAGCTTACAGGCCCAGGGGAGTAATGAAAAACTGTTTTTT; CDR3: CASSLQAQGSNEKLFF
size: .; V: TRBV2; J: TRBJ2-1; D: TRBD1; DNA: TGTGCCAGCAGCGACGACAGGGGGCCATCCTACAATGAGCAGTTCTTC; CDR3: CASSDDRGPSYNEQFF
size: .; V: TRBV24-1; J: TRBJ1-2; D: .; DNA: TGTGCCACCAGTGAAGCGGGACTATCTAACTATGGCTACACCTTC; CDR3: CATSEAGLSNYGYTF
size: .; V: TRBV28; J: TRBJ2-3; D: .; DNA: TGTGCCAGCAGCCCACCAGGGCGAGATACGCAGTATTTT; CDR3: CASSPPGRDTQYF
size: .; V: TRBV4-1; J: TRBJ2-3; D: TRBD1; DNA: TGCGCCAGCAGCCTGGGACAGGGGGGTGCAGATACGCAGTATTTT; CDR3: CASSLGQGGADTQYF
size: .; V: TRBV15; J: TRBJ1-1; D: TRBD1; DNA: TGTGCCACCAGCAGAAATGGACAGGGGGCGGCTTTCTTT; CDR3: CATSRNGQGAAFF
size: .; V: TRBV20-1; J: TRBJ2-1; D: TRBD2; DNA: TGCAGTGCTAGTAAGGAGGCGGGAGGGCGGGGTGAGCAGTTCTTC; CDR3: CSASKEAGGRGEQFF
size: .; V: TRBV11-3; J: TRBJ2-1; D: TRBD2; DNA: TGTGCCAGCAGCCGGGGGCTAGCGGGAGGCTATGAGCAGTTCTTC; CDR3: CASSRGLAGGYEQFF
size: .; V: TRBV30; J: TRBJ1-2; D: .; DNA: TGTGCCTGGAATCCAGGGGTTACTCTGGGCTACACCTTC; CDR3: CAWNPGVTLGYTF
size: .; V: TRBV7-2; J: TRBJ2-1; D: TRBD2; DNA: TGTGCCAGCAGCTTAGCTGCGGGAGCTAATGAGCAGTTCTTC; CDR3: CASSLAAGANEQFF
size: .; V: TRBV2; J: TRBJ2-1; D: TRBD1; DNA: TGTGCCACCGGACAGGGGGTAAATGAGCAGTTCTTC; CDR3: CATGQGVNEQFF
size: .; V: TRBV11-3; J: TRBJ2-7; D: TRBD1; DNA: TGTGCCAGCAGCTTGGACAGGATCTCCGAGCAGTACTTC; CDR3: CASSLDRISEQYF
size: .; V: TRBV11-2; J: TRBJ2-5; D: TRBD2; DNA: TGTGCCAGCAGCTTAGAGCCCAGCGGGAGGGCCAGTGAGACCCAGTACTTC; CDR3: CASSLEPSGRASETQYF
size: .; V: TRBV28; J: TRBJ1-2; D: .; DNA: TGTGCCAGCAGTTCCGCAGGGGCAGGGTACTATGGCTACACCTTC; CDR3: CASSSAGAGYYGYTF
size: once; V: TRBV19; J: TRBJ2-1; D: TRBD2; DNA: TGTGCCAGTATGGGCGGGGGCTCCTACAATGAGCAGTTCTTC; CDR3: CASMGGGSYNEQFF
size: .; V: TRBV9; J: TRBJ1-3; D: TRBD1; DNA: TGTGCCAGCAGCGCGGGACAGGGCTCTGGAAACACCATATATTTT; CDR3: CASSAGQGSGNTIYF